The present entry profiles one T cell receptor beta chain with its context. Its antigen is still unknown. The data originate from a study of cytomegalovirus exposure and HLA in healthy donors. Study-level findings and limits: Altogether, 150 to 200 TCR beta chains were recorded as cytomegalovirus-associated. High sensitivity and specificity were reportedly achieved when the classifier diagnosed cytomegalovirus status.

The CDR3 extends over 14 amino acids. Germline-derived CDR1 and CDR2 are SGHVS and FQNEAQ. V lost 6 bases, J lost 2 bases, and 7 bases stayed unmatched. Generated by immunoSEQ multiplex PCR, the TCRdb table keeps only in-frame clones and is missing some. The sample holds about 130,000 clones, roughly 91% seen once. Sequencing input: PBMCs. This TCR was sampled from a man under 40 in good health and CMV-seronegative. This rearrangement joins TRBV7-8 to TRBJ2-7; 7 bases map to TRBD1. CDR3 in amino acids: CASSSSGTAYEQYF. In DNA, the CDR3 is TGTGCCAGCAGTTCCTCCGGGACAGCCTACGAGCAGTACTTC. Filled out from reference TRBV7-8 and TRBJ2-7, the complete variable domain reads GAGVSQSPRYKVAKRGQDVALRCDPISGHVSLFWYQQALGQGPEFLTYFQNEAQLDKSGLPSDRFFAERPEGSVSTLKIQRTQQEDSAVYLCASSSSGTAYEQYFGPGTRLTVT.